This TCR beta chain is drawn from a study of blood T cell repertoires in COVID-19. Study background: Sources were T cells, B-cell-depleted T cells, or PBMCs; the material itself was cDNA or gDNA.

This CDR3 contains 14 residues. CDR1 and CDR2 (germline): MGHDK, SYGVNS. Deletions cut 2 bases from V and 4 bases from J, with 9 bases between. Authors' data handling: Amplifying reference gene primers gave estimates of nucleated cell counts. Produced via immunoSEQ multiplex PCR; TCRdb's table is partial and in-frame only. The DNA gave D and trimming, while V, J and clone size come from that table. The sample has around 100,000 clones; approximately 86% are singletons. This chain connects TRBV25-1 to TRBJ1-5; the D is unclear. Sequencing used peripheral blood. The clonotype originates from a middle-aged man with acute or convalescent COVID-19. As DNA, the CDR3 is TGTGCCAGCAGTGAAGGCGAGGAGAATCAGCCCCAGCATTTT. Residues: CASSEGEENQPQHF. The full variable domain, with the rest looked up from reference TRBV25-1 and TRBJ1-5, is EADIYQTPRYLVIGTGKKITLECSQTMGHDKMYWYQQDPGMELHLIHYSYGVNSTEKGDLSSESTVSRIRTEHFPLTLESARPSHTSQYLCASSEGEENQPQHFGDGTRLSIL.